A single sample is the source of the 27 T cell receptor beta chains below, sequenced in a study of post-analysis software for immune sequencing data (dated by TCRdb to between 2015 and 2016). Here is what the overall study found, with its caveats: Four to six TRBV segments, including TRBV5-6, TRBV5-1 and TRBV20-1, were significantly more frequent in patients than controls.

Library preparation employed PCR. TCRdb names Illumina HiSeq 2500 as the instrument used. Unique molecular identifiers were incorporated into TCR beta cDNA libraries to reduce PCR and sequencing biases. The raw public data were reprocessed by TCRdb itself: fastp quality trimming at Q25, MiXCR clonotype calling, in-frame beta chains only. Each record represents a unique CDR3 protein, reported with the most common genes and DNA among its rows. The sample table lists hundreds of thousands of distinct CDR3 sequences, roughly 29% of them with a count of one. The ten largest clones capture around 0.55% of the sample. These receptors are not linked to any known antigen. Specimen: blood. The source is a girl aged 10 to 17 with multiple sclerosis.

The chain has TRBV5-1 and TRBJ1-1; TRBD1 is a possible D gene (5 bases). The CDR3 spans 16 residues. Germline CDR1 is SGHRS and CDR2 is YFSETQ. V shed 0 bases and J shed 0 bases, with 12 bases lying between them. This CDR3 is CASSLVMWGMNTEAFF. In DNA, the CDR3 is TGCGCCAGCAGCTTGGTTATGTGGGGCATGAACACTGAAGCTTTCTTT.

This chain joins TRBV20-1 and TRBJ2-5, with 7 bases identical to TRBD1. V gave up 5 bases and J gave up 1 base; unmatched junction bases: 10. This CDR3 is 15 amino acids long. Germline lookup yields CDR1 DFQATT and CDR2 SNEGSKA (reference sequence). CDR3 sequence reads: CSAPLSQGFQETQYF. CDR3 DNA: TGCAGTGCTCCACTCTCACAGGGGTTCCAAGAGACCCAGTACTTC.

This chain connects TRBV29-1 to TRBJ1-4; perhaps TRBD1 as D (5 bases). Germline V gives CDR1 SQVTM, CDR2 ANQGSEA. V was clipped by 7 bases and J by 5 bases, with 8 bases between them. This CDR3 region has 11 residues. The CDR3, as DNA: TGCAGCGCCCGGGGCAATGAAAAACTGTTTTTT. It yields the protein CSARGNEKLFF.

CDR3 nucleotides: TGCGCCAGCAGCCAAGAGGGGAGCGGGAGGGTCCACGAGCAGTACTTC. Protein product: CASSQEGSGRVHEQYF. The chain links TRBV4-3 to TRBJ2-7; the match to TRBD2 covers 10 bases. The germline gives CDR1 LGHNA, CDR2 YSLEER. The CDR3 is made up of 16 amino acids. V gave up 0 bases and J gave up 5 bases; unmatched junction bases: 7.

The chain has TRBV6-2 or TRBV6-3 and TRBJ1-5, with no clear D. The V gene's germline CDR1 is MNHEY and CDR2 SVGEGT. The CDR3 length is 14 residues. Trimming stripped 5 bases from V and 6 bases from J, with 14 bases between. The CDR3 sequence is CASSPRLGSQPQHF. In nucleotides, the CDR3 is TGTGCCAGCAGTCCTCGATTGGGGAGTCAGCCCCAGCATTTT.

In this sample, this clonotype turned up many times. The chain carries TRBV5-1 and TRBJ1-2; 8 bases are a match to TRBD1. The V and J ends lost 7 bases and 7 bases, in that order; junction bases with no gene match: 12. CDR3 length: 14 amino acids. Germline CDR1 is SGHRS and CDR2 is YFSETQ. The chain's CDR3 is CASVDRGHLTGYTF. The DNA for the CDR3 is TGCGCCAGCGTCGACAGGGGCCACTTAACTGGCTACACCTTC.

This sequence joins TRBV5-1 and TRBJ2-5, with a tentative D call TRBD2 (5 bases). Germline V gives CDR1 SGHRS, CDR2 YFSETQ. Trimming stripped 0 bases from V and 1 base from J, with 10 bases between. The CDR3 is made up of 15 amino acids. The CDR3 nucleotides read TGCGCCAGCAGCTTGGTGCGGGCCAGCCAAGAGACCCAGTACTTC. Translation gives CASSLVRASQETQYF.

J is TRBJ2-7 and V is TRBV12-3 or TRBV12-4, with a tentative D call TRBD2 (6 bases). Trimming pared 8 bases from V and 2 bases from J, leaving 13 bases between. The CDR3 is 13 amino acids. In nucleotides, the CDR3 is TGTGCCAGCGGCGGTTCGGGAGCCTACGAGCAGTACTTC. Encoded protein: CASGGSGAYEQYF.

The chain links TRBV6-5 to TRBJ1-1, with D hard to call. With 5 bases removed from V and 1 base from J, the gap between germline ends came to 11 bases. The CDR3 covers 14 residues. Germline V gene sequence: CDR1 MNHEY, CDR2 SVGAGI. The CDR3 loop reads CASSPTWKNTEAFF. The CDR3, as DNA: TGTGCCAGCAGTCCGACATGGAAGAACACTGAAGCTTTCTTT.

V is TRBV28 and J is TRBJ2-1; no definite D call. The CDR3 contains 17 residues. Trimming pared 6 bases from V and 0 bases from J, leaving 18 bases between. Germline CDR1 reads MDHEN; CDR2 reads SYDVKM. CDR3 region: CASSPSSRLSSYNEQFF. The CDR3 DNA sequence: TGTGCCAGCAGCCCGAGTTCCAGACTTAGCTCCTACAATGAGCAGTTCTTC.

The chain links TRBV4-2 to TRBJ2-3, with D possibly TRBD2 on 6 matching bases. The CDR3 consists of 16 residues. Germline V lookup: CDR1 LGHNA, CDR2 YNFKEQ. The V gene lost 0 bases and the J gene lost 0 bases, with 10 bases spanning the gap. For the CDR3, the DNA is TGTGCCAGCAGCCAAGAGAAGGGGACTAGCACAGATACGCAGTATTTT. Protein sequence: CASSQEKGTSTDTQYF.

This clonotype turned up a few times. This chain uses TRBV20-1 with TRBJ2-5, with TRBD1 as a possible D gene (7 bases). The length of the CDR3 is 13 residues. Germline V gene sequence: CDR1 DFQATT, CDR2 SNEGSKA (reference sequence). V was pared by 5 bases and J by 5 bases, with 15 bases between. This chain's CDR3 is CSAAIQGRETQYF. As DNA, the CDR3 is TGCAGTGCTGCCATACAGGGGAGGGAGACCCAGTACTTC.

This clonotype was counted a few times. The chain links TRBV20-1 to TRBJ2-4, with TRBD2 matching 9 bases. The J call may be faulty, since TRBJ2-7 better matches the DNA end. This CDR3 is 15 amino acids long. The germline V gene encodes CDR1 DFQATT and CDR2 SNEGSKA (reference sequence). Written as DNA, the CDR3 is TGCAGTGCTAGAGATGCGGTAGCGGGAGCTTACGAGCAGTACTTC. It translates to CSARDAVAGAYEQYF.

This clonotype has only a few counts. The genes are TRBV12-3 or TRBV12-4 and TRBJ1-2; D is undetermined. The CDR3 has 13 residues. V lost 3 bases, J lost 8 bases, and 13 bases lay in between. The CDR3 sequence is CASSFMAGRGYTF. As DNA, the CDR3 is TGTGCCAGCAGTTTCATGGCCGGCCGCGGCTACACCTTC.

The chain employs TRBV7-9 and TRBJ2-1; D remains ambiguous. Deletions cut 5 bases from V and 1 base from J, with 15 bases between. Looked up from germline, CDR1 is SEHNR and CDR2 is FQNEAQ (reference sequence). The CDR3 covers 16 residues. This CDR3 reads CASSPVQVGSYNEQFF. The CDR3 DNA follows: TGTGCCAGCAGCCCCGTTCAGGTGGGGTCCTACAATGAGCAGTTCTTC.

This clonotype came up many times. Sequence at one end of the junction differs from germline and may be a read error. This chain joins TRBV5-1 and TRBJ2-6, with D perhaps TRBD1 or TRBD2 (5 bases each). Looked up from germline, CDR1 is SGHRS and CDR2 is YFSETQ. The CDR3 runs to 14 residues. CDR3 sequence (DNA): TGTGCCAGCAGTTTGGGGGCTGGGGCCAACGTCCTGACTTTC. It is translated as CASSLGAGANVLTF.

This clonotype has only a few counts. V and J are TRBV6-1 and TRBJ1-4; 7 nucleotides match TRBD1. CDR3 length equals 14 residues. V lost 9 bases to trimming and J lost 8 bases; unmatched junction nucleotides: 12. Germline V CDR1 and CDR2: MNHNS, SASEGT. The CDR3 sequence: CASENRGEGEKLFF. In DNA form, the CDR3 reads TGTGCCAGTGAAAACAGGGGTGAGGGCGAAAAACTGTTTTTT.

The chain carries TRBV18 and TRBJ1-4; 7 bases line up with TRBD1. The CDR3 runs 14 residues. V was clipped by 1 base and J by 11 bases; unmatched bases: 7. The germline gives CDR1 KGHSH, CDR2 LQKENI. Here the CDR3 reads CASSPQSPTGKLFF. The CDR3 DNA is TGTGCCAGCTCACCACAGAGTCCGACAGGGAAACTGTTTTTT.

The rearrangement uses TRBV5-1 and TRBJ1-2; the D is unclear. In germline, CDR1 is SGHRS, CDR2 YFSETQ. V lost 2 bases, J lost 4 bases, and 12 bases lay in between. The CDR3 has 14 residues. In DNA form, the CDR3 reads TGCGCCAGCAGCTTTTCGCCCCTCTTCTATGGCTACACCTTC. Its translation: CASSFSPLFYGYTF.

The rearrangement uses TRBV20-1 and TRBJ1-1, with unresolved D. The germline CDR1 and CDR2 sequences are DFQATT and SNEGSKA (reference sequence). The CDR3 covers 15 residues. V was pared by 0 bases and J by 0 bases, with 11 bases between. CDR3 loop: CSARDLRYLNTEAFF. CDR3 bases: TGCAGTGCTAGAGATCTGAGGTACTTGAACACTGAAGCTTTCTTT.

This clonotype was counted ten times or more. The V and J genes are TRBV5-1 and TRBJ2-5, with 8 bases fitting TRBD2. The V and J ends lost 5 bases and 1 base, in that order; junction bases with no gene match: 7. CDR3 length: 15 residues. Germline V CDR1 and CDR2: SGHRS, YFSETQ. CDR3 amino acids: CASSLVSGAQETQYF. The CDR3 nucleotides are TGCGCCAGCAGTCTCGTTAGCGGGGCCCAAGAGACCCAGTACTTC. Full variable domain (rest looked up from reference TRBV5-1 and TRBJ2-5): KAGVTQTPRYLIKTRGQQVTLSCSPISGHRSVSWYQQTPGQGLQFLFEYFSETQRNKGNFPGRFSGRQFSNSRSEMNVSTLELGDSALYLCASSLVSGAQETQYFGPGTRLLVL.

Only a few counts were recorded for this clonotype. The gene calls are TRBV18 and TRBJ2-3; 10 bases agree with TRBD1. V was clipped by 6 bases and J by 4 bases; unmatched bases: 10. CDR1 and CDR2 (germline): KGHSH, LQKENI. The CDR3 spans 16 residues. The CDR3 DNA sequence: TGTGCCAGCTCGCAACCGGGACAGGGGTGGTCAGATACGCAGTATTTT. Its protein product is CASSQPGQGWSDTQYF.

This clonotype was detected ten times or more. The chain combines TRBV18 with TRBJ2-3; D may be TRBD1 or TRBD2 (6 bases each). The V gene's germline CDR1 is KGHSH and CDR2 LQKENI. This CDR3 has 13 amino acids. The V and J ends lost 6 bases and 2 bases respectively, with 9 bases between them. CDR3 sequence reads: CASSEGVTDTQYF. The CDR3 nucleotides read TGTGCCAGCTCGGAGGGGGTCACAGATACGCAGTATTTT.

This chain joins TRBV7-2 and TRBJ1-5; 7 nucleotides agree with TRBD1. J gave up 1 base and V 4 bases, and 7 bases lay outside the gene matches. Germline values: CDR1 SGHTA, CDR2 FQGNSA. The CDR3 spans 16 residues. Here the CDR3 reads CASSSGGGSSNQPQHF. CDR3 nucleotides: TGTGCCAGCAGCTCAGGGGGAGGGTCGAGCAATCAGCCCCAGCATTTT. Combining the CDR3 with reference TRBV7-2 and TRBJ1-5 gives the whole variable domain GAGVSQSPSNKVTEKGKDVELRCDPISGHTALYWYRQSLGQGLEFLIYFQGNSAPDKSGLPSDRFSAERTGGSVSTLTIQRTQQEDSAVYLCASSSGGGSSNQPQHFGDGTRLSIL.

About this clonotype: Sequence at one end of the junction differs from germline and may be a read error. The V gene is TRBV29-1, the J gene TRBJ2-3; D is possibly TRBD2 (5 bases). The CDR3 spans 14 residues. The V gene's germline CDR1 is SQVTM and CDR2 ANQGSEA. The DNA for the CDR3 is TGCAGCGTGTCGGGGAGTGGGTACACAGATTCGCAGTATTTT. The encoded protein is CSVSGSGYTDSQYF.

This clonotype was detected once. This rearrangement joins TRBV11-2 to TRBJ2-4; no definite D call. This CDR3 comprises 16 residues. Trimming stripped 5 bases from V and 0 bases from J, with 14 bases between. From germline, CDR1 is SGHAT and CDR2 FQNNGV. The CDR3 region has the DNA TGTGCCAGCAGCAACCGACGGGCCCTAGCCAAAAACATTCAGTACTTC. The encoded protein is CASSNRRALAKNIQYF.

Comments on this clonotype: A read error may produce the germline difference seen at one junction end. The CDR3 DNA reads TGTACCAGCAGCCCCCTGGGGGAGGGGGACCGATACAATGAGCAGTTCTTC. This gives the protein CTSSPLGEGDRYNEQFF. The chain uses TRBV28 and TRBJ2-1; the D gene is possibly TRBD2 (7 bases). Germline CDR1 and CDR2: MDHEN and SYDVKM. CDR3 length: 17 residues.